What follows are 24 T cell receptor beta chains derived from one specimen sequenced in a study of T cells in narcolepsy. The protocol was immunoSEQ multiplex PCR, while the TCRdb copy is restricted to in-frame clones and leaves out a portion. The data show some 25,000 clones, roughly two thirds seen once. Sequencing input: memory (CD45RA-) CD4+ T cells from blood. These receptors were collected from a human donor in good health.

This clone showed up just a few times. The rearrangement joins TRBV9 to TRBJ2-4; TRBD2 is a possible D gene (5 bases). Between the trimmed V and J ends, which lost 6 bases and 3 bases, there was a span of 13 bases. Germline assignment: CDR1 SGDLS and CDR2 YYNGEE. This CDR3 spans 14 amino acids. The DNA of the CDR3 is TGTGCCAGCAAACTCCGCCGGGACAAAAACATTCAGTACTTC. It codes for CASKLRRDKNIQYF.

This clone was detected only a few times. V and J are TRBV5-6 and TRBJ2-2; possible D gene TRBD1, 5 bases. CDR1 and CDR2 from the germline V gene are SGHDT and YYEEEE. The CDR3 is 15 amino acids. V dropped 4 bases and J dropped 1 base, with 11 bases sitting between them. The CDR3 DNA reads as TGTGCCAGCAGCGGCTGGGGCAAGAACACCGGGGAGCTGTTTTTT. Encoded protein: CASSGWGKNTGELFF.

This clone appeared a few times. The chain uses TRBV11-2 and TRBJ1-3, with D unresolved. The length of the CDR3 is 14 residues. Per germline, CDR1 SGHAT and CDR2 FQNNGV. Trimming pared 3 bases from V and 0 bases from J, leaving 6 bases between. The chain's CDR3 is CASSLGYSGNTIYF. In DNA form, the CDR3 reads TGTGCCAGCAGCTTGGGATACTCTGGAAACACCATATATTTT.

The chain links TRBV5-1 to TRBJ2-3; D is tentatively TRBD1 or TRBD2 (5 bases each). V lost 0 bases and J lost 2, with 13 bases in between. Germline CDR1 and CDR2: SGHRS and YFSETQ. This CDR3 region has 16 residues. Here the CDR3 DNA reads TGCGCCAGCAGCTTGGCGGGGCGGCGGGTCACAGATACGCAGTATTTT. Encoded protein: CASSLAGRRVTDTQYF.

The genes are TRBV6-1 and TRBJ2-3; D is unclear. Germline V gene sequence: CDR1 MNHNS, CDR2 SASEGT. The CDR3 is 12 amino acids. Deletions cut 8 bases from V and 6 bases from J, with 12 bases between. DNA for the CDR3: TGTGCCAGCTCCCCCACTCGGGATACGCAGTATTTT. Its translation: CASSPTRDTQYF.

The CDR3 is CASSILANEGQPQHF. The DNA for the CDR3 is TGTGCCAGTAGTATACTTGCAAACGAGGGACAGCCCCAGCATTTT. The V and J genes are TRBV19 and TRBJ1-5, with D unresolved. Germline lookup yields CDR1 LNHDA and CDR2 SQIVND (reference sequence). The germline V and J ends were trimmed by 2 bases and 7 bases, with 15 bases remaining between them. The CDR3 spans 15 residues. Supplemented by reference TRBV19 and TRBJ1-5, the full variable domain reads DGGITQSPKYLFRKEGQNVTLSCEQNLNHDAMYWYRQDPGQGLRLIYYSQIVNDFQKGDIAEGYSVSREKKESFPLTVTSAQKNPTAFYLCASSILANEGQPQHFGDGTRLSIL.

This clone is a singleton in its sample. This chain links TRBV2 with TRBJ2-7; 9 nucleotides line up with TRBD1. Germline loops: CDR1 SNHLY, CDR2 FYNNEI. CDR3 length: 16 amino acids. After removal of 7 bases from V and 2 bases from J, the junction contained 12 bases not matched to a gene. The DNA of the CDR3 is TGTGCCAGCACCGGGACAGGGTTCGGTGTTACCTACGAGCAGTACTTC. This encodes CASTGTGFGVTYEQYF.

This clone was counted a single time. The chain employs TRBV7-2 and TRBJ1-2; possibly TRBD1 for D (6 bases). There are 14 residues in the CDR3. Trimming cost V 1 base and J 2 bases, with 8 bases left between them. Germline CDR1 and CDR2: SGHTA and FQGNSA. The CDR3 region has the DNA TGTGCCAGCAGCTTAGGGCAGGGGAACTATGGCTACACCTTC. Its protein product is CASSLGQGNYGYTF.

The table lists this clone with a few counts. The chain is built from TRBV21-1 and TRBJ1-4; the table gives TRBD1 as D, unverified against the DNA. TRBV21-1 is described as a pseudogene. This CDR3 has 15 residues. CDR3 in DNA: TGTGCCAGCAGCATCGAAGTCAGGGCGCTTGAAAAACTGTTTTTT. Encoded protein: CASSIEVRALEKLFF.

In DNA, the CDR3 is TGTGCCAGCAGCGTGAGGGTACTTAATTCACCCCTCCACTTT. This translates into CASSVRVLNSPLHF. The chain has TRBV5-5 and TRBJ1-6; D is unclear. With 4 bases removed from V and 6 bases from J, the gap between germline ends came to 11 bases. CDR3 length equals 14 residues. CDR1 is SGHKS and CDR2 is YYEKEE in the germline V gene (reference sequence).

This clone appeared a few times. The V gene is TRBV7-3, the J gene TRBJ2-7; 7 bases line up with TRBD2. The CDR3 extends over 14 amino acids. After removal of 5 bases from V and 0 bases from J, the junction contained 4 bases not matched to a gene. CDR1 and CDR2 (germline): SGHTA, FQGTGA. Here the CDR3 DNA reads TGTGCCAGCAGCGGCGGGGGATCCTCCTACGAGCAGTACTTC. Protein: CASSGGGSSYEQYF.

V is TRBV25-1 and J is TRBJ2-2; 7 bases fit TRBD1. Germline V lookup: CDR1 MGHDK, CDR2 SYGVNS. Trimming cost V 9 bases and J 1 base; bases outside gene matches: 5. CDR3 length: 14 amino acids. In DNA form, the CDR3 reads TGTGCCAGTCAGGGGGTCGGGAACACCGGGGAGCTGTTTTTT. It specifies CASQGVGNTGELFF.

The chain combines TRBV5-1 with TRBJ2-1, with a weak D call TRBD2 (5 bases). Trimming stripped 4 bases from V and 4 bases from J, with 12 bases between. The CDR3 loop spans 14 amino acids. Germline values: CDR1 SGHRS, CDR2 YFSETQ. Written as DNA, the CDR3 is TGCGCCAGCAGCGGCAGCGGAATATACAATGAGCAGTTCTTC. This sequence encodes CASSGSGIYNEQFF. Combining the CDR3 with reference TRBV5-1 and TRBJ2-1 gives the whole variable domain KAGVTQTPRYLIKTRGQQVTLSCSPISGHRSVSWYQQTPGQGLQFLFEYFSETQRNKGNFPGRFSGRQFSNSRSEMNVSTLELGDSALYLCASSGSGIYNEQFFGPGTRLTVL.

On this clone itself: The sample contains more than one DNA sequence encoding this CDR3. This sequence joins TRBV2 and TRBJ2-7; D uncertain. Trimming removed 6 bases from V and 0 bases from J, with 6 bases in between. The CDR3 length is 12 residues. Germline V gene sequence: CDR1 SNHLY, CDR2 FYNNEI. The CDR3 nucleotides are TGTGCCAGCAGCTACTCCTCCTACGAGCAGTACTTC. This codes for CASSYSSYEQYF.

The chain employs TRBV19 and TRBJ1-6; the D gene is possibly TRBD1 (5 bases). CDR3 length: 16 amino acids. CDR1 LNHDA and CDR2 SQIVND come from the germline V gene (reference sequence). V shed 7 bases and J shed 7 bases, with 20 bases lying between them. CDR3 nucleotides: TGTGCCAGTACCAACTCGGCGGGGCTTCGAAATTCACCCCTCCACTTT. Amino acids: CASTNSAGLRNSPLHF.

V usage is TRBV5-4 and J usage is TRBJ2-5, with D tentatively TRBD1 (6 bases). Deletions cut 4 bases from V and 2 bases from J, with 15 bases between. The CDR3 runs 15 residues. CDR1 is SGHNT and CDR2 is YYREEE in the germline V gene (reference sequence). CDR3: CASSGGQGWQETQYF. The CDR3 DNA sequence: TGTGCCAGCAGCGGGGGCCAGGGATGGCAAGAGACCCAGTACTTC.

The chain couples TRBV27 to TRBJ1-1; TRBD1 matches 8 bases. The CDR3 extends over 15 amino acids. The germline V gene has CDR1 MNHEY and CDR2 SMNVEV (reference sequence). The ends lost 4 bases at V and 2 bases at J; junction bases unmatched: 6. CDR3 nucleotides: TGTGCCAGCAGTTCAACGGGACAGGTCAACACTGAAGCTTTCTTT. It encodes CASSSTGQVNTEAFF.

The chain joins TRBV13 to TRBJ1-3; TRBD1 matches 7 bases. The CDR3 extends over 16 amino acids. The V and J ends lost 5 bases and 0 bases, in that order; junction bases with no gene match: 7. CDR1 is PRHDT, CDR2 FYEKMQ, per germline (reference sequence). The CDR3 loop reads CASSGYGTVSGNTIYF. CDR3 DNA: TGTGCCAGCAGCGGCTACGGGACAGTCTCTGGAAACACCATATATTTT.

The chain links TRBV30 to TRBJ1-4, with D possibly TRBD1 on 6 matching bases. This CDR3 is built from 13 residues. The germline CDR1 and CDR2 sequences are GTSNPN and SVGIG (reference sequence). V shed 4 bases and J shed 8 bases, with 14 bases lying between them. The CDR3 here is CAWKGGVEEKLFF. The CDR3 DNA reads TGTGCCTGGAAGGGGGGGGTCGAGGAAAAACTGTTTTTT.

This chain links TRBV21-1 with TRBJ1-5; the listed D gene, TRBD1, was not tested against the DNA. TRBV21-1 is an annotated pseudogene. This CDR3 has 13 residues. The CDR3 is CASSNHRGQPQHF. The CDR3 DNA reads TGTGCCAGCAGCAACCACAGGGGCCAGCCCCAGCATTTT.

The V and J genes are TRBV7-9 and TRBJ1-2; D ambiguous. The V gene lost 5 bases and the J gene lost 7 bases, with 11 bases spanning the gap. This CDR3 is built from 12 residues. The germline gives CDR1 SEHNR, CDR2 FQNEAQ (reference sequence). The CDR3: CASSHLPGGYTF. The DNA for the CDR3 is TGTGCCAGCAGCCACCTACCCGGTGGCTACACCTTC.

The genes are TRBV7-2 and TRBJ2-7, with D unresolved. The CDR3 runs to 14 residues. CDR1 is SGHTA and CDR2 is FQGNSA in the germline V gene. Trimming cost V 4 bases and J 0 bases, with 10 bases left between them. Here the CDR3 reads CASSSGQSSYEQYF. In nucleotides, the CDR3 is TGTGCCAGCAGCTCCGGCCAGAGCTCCTACGAGCAGTACTTC.

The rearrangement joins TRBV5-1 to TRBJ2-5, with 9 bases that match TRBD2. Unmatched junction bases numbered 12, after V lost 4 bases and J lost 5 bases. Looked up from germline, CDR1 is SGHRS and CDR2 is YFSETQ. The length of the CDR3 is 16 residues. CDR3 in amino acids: CASSSTSGSVSETQYF. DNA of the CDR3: TGCGCCAGCAGCAGTACTAGCGGGTCGGTGAGCGAGACCCAGTACTTC.

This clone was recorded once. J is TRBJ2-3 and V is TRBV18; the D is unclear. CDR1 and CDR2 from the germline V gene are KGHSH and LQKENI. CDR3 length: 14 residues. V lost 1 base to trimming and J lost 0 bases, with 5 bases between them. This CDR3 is CASSPLASTDTQYF. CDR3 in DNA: TGTGCCAGCTCACCACTTGCTAGCACAGATACGCAGTATTTT.